This T cell receptor (beta chain) came from a study of T-cell memory formation after mild COVID-19. Study at large: The study found TCR clusters largely donor specific. Study findings and constraints: Researchers report contracting CD4+ clones mostly in CM and EM, with CD8+ clones in EMRA. In pre-infection memory, a portion of responding clones appeared, which suggested that cross-reactive memory joined. Clones shrinking between day 15 and 85 showed a balanced CD4/CD8 split, and those that grew later tilted toward CD4+.

This clonotype was seen more than once but under ten times. Antigen: not known. TCRdb reprocessed the 5' RACE reads with MiXCR, giving one entry per CDR3 protein. The sample includes about 340,000 distinct CDR3 sequences, approximately 14% seen only once; the top ten take around a fifth. The CDR3 is 14 amino acids. V shed 6 bases and J 4 bases; nucleotides not matched to a gene: 8. The chain uses TRBV12-3 or TRBV12-4 and TRBJ1-1, with 7 positions matching TRBD1. Sequencing was carried out using PBMCs or a T cell subset sorted from them (not recorded which). The sequence derives from a man between 18 and 29 years old who had mild COVID-19 (a few samples of this study predate the infection). Cell type and time point are not known. The CDR3 loop is CASSPTGLGTEAFF. The CDR3 coding sequence is TGTGCCAGCAGCCCGACAGGGTTGGGCACTGAAGCTTTCTTT.